This TCR beta chain is drawn from a study of identical twins. The CDR3 totals 15 residues. Deletions cut 3 bases from V and 1 base from J, with 10 bases between. After template switching added a universal primer site, the resulting cDNA carried unique molecular identifiers. TCRdb passed the 5' RACE reads through MiXCR, listing each CDR3 protein once. The profile shows some 1,700,000 distinct CDR3 sequences, under 35% of them singletons. No donor was unhealthy or non-Caucasian. This receptor was taken from a newborn girl in good health. The specimen sequenced was cord blood. The chain employs TRBV12-3 or TRBV12-4 and TRBJ2-4; possibly TRBD1 for D (5 bases). The CDR3 region has the DNA TGTGCCAGCAGTTTTAGGGGAACGGCCAAAAACATTCAGTACTTC. Protein product: CASSFRGTAKNIQYF.